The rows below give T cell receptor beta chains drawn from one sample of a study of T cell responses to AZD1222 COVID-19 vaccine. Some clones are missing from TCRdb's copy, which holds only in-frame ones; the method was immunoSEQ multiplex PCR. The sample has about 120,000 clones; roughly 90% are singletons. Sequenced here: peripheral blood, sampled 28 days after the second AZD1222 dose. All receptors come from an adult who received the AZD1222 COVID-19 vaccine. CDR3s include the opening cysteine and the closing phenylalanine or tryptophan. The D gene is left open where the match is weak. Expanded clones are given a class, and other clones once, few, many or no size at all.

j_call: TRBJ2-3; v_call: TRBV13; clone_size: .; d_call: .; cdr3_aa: CASSSGVTDTQYF; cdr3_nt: TGTGCCAGCAGCTCGGGCGTCACAGATACGCAGTATTTT
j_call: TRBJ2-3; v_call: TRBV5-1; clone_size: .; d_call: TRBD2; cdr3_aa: CASSLRLAGSTDTQYF; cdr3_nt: TGCGCCAGCAGCTTGAGACTAGCGGGAAGCACAGATACGCAGTATTTT
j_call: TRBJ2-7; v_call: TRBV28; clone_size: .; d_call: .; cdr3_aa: CASRFSGGEVGEQYF; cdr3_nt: TGTGCCAGCAGATTTTCCGGGGGAGAGGTGGGCGAGCAGTACTTC
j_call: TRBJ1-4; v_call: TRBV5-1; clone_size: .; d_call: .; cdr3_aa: CASSLGPAVELFF; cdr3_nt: TGCGCCAGCAGCTTGGGTCCGGCCGTGGAACTGTTTTTT
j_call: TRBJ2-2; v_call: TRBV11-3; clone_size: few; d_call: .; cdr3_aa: CASSGRGYTGELFF; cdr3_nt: TGTGCCAGCAGTGGTCGCGGGTACACCGGGGAGCTGTTTTTT
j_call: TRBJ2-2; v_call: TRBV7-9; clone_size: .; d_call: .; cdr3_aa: CASSFPRRTGELFF; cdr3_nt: TGTGCCAGCAGCTTTCCCAGGCGCACCGGGGAGCTGTTTTTT
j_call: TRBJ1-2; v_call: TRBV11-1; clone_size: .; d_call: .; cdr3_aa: CASSWDRVGGYTF; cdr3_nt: TGTGCCAGCAGCTGGGACCGGGTCGGAGGCTACACCTTC
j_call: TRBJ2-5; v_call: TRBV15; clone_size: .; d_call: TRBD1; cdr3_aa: CATSRASGQGMYQETQYF; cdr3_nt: TGTGCCACCAGCAGAGCTTCTGGACAGGGAATGTACCAAGAGACCCAGTACTTC
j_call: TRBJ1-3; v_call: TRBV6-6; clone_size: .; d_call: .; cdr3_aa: CASSYEKLSGNTIYF; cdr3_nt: TGTGCCAGCAGTTACGAGAAACTCTCTGGAAACACCATATATTTT
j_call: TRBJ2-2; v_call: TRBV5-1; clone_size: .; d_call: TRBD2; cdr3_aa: CASSSRLAENTGELFF; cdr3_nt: TGCGCCAGCAGCTCCCGACTAGCGGAGAACACCGGGGAGCTGTTTTTT
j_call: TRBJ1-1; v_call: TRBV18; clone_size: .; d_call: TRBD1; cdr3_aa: CASSSGLGTVNTEAFF; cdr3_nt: TGTGCCAGCTCATCGGGATTGGGGACAGTGAACACTGAAGCTTTCTTT
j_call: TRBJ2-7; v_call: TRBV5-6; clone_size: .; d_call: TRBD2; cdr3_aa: CASTSPTSGGNEQYF; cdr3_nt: TGTGCCAGCACGTCTCCTACTAGCGGTGGGAACGAGCAGTACTTC
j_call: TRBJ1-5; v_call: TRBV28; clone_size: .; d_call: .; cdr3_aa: CASSGGAQHF; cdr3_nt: TGTGCCAGCAGCGGGGGGGCCCAGCATTTT
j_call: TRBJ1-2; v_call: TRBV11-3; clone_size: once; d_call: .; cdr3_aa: CASSPAGNANYGYTF; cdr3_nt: TGTGCCAGCAGCCCAGCCGGGAACGCTAACTATGGCTACACCTTC
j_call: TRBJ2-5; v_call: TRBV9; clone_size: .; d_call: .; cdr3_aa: CASSVATGWGQETQYF; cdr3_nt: TGTGCCAGCAGCGTAGCTACGGGATGGGGGCAAGAGACCCAGTACTTC
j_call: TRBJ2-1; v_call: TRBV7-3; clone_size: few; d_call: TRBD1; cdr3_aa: CASSPRQGLAYEQFF; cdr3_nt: TGTGCCAGCAGCCCACGACAGGGGTTGGCCTATGAGCAGTTCTTC
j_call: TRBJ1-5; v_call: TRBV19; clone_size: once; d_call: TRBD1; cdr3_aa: CASSLGTGNNQPQHF; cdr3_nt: TGTGCCAGTAGCCTGGGGACAGGGAACAATCAGCCCCAGCATTTT
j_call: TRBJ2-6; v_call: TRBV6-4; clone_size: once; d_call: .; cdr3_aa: CASSAGAGANVLTF; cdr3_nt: TGTGCCAGCAGTGCGGGTGCTGGGGCCAACGTCCTGACTTTC
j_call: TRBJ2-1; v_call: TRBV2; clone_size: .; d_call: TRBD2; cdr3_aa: CASSETAGGPLNEQFF; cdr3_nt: TGTGCCAGCAGTGAAACTGCGGGAGGGCCATTGAATGAGCAGTTCTTC
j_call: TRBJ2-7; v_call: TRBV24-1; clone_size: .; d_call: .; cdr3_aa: CATSDPLSYEQYF; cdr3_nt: TGTGCCACCAGTGACCCTTTGAGTTACGAGCAGTACTTC
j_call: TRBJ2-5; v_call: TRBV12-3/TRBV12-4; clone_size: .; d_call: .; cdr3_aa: CASEDHGVGTQYF; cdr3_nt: TGTGCCAGCGAGGACCACGGGGTGGGGACCCAGTACTTC
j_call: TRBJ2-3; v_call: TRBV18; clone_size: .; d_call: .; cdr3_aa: CASSPMEASTDTQYF; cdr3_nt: TGTGCCAGCTCACCAATGGAGGCTAGCACAGATACGCAGTATTTT
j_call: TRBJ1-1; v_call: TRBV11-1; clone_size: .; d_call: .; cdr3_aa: CASSSIGTEAFF; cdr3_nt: TGTGCCAGCAGTTCCATTGGCACTGAAGCTTTCTTT
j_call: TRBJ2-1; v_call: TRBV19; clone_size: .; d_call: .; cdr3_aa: CASSAKEYNEQFF; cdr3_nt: TGTGCCAGTAGTGCCAAGGAGTACAATGAGCAGTTCTTC
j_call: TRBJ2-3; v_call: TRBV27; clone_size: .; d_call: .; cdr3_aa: CASSFGGDTQYF; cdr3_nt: TGTGCCAGCAGTTTTGGAGGAGATACGCAGTATTTT
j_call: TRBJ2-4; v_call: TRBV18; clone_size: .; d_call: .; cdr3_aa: CASSPPALSGNIQYF; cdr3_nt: TGTGCCAGCTCACCACCGGCCCTCTCGGGAAACATTCAGTACTTC
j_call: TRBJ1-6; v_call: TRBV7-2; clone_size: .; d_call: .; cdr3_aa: CASSPPGLYNSPLHF; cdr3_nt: TGTGCCAGCAGCCCGCCGGGACTCTATAATTCACCCCTCCACTTT
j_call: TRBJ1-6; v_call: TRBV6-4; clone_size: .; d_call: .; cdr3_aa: CASRHPQAYNSPLHF; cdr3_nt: TGTGCCAGCAGGCACCCACAGGCCTATAATTCACCCCTCCACTTT
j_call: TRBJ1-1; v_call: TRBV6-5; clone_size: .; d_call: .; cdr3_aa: CASSYSKVGNTEAFF; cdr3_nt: TGTGCCAGCAGTTACTCGAAGGTGGGGAACACTGAAGCTTTCTTT
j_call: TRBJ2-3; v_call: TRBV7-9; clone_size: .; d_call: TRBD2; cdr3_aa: CASSAGGADTQYF; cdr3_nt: TGTGCCAGCAGCGCGGGAGGGGCAGATACGCAGTATTTT
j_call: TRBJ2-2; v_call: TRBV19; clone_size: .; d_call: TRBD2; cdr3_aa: CASSNSGRAANTGELFF; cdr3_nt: TGTGCCAGTAGTAATAGCGGGAGGGCCGCGAACACCGGGGAGCTGTTTTTT
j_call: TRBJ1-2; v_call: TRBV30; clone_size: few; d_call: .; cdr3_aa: CAWSGQQNTQSNYGYTF; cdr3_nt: TGTGCCTGGAGTGGACAGCAGAATACCCAGTCTAACTATGGCTACACCTTC
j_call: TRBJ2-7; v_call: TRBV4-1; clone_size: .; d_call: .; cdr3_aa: CASSQSPLQAPNEQYF; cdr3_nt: TGCGCCAGCAGCCAATCCCCGTTACAGGCTCCAAACGAGCAGTACTTC
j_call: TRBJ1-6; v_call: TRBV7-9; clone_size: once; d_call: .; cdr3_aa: CASSLNDSPLHF; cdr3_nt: TGTGCCAGCAGCTTAAATGATTCACCCCTCCACTTT
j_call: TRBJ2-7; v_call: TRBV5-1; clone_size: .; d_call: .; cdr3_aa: CASSLELGRYEQYF; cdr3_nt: TGCGCCAGCAGCTTGGAATTGGGAAGGTACGAGCAGTACTTC
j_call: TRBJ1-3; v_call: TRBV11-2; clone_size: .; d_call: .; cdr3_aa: CASRSGGSGNTIYF; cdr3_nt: TGTGCCAGCAGGTCTGGGGGCTCTGGAAACACCATATATTTT
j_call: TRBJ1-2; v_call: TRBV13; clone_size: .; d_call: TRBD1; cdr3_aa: CASMDRFYGYTF; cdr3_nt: TGTGCCAGCATGGACAGGTTCTATGGCTACACCTTC
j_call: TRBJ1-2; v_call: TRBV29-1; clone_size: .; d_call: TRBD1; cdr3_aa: CSVEPNTGGGYTF; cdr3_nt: TGCAGCGTTGAACCAAACACAGGGGGTGGCTACACCTTC
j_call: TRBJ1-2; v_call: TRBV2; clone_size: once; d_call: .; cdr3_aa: CASSERSTVYGYTF; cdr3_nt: TGTGCCAGCAGTGAAAGGTCCACCGTCTATGGCTACACCTTC
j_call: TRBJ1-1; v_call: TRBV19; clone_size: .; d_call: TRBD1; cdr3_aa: CASSATGAGTEAFF; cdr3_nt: TGTGCCAGTAGTGCGACAGGGGCCGGGACTGAAGCTTTCTTT
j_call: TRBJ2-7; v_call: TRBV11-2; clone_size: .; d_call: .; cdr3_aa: CASSLDWGKGVYEQYF; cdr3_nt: TGTGCCAGCAGCTTAGATTGGGGGAAGGGGGTCTACGAGCAGTACTTC
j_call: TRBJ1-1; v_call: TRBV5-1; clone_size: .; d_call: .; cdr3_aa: CASSPGPLNTEAFF; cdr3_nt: TGCGCCAGCAGCCCGGGACCGCTGAACACTGAAGCTTTCTTT
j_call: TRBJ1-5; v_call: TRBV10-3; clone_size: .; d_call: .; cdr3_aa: CAISDERGSRQPQHF; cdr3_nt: TGTGCCATCAGTGACGAAAGAGGGAGCAGACAGCCCCAGCATTTT
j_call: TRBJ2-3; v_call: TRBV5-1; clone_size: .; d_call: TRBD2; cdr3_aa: CASSQWTSGLTSTDTQYF; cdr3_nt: TGCGCCAGCAGCCAGTGGACTAGCGGGCTTACTAGCACAGATACGCAGTATTTT
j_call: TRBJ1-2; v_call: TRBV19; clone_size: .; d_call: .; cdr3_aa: CASTRNLYYGYTF; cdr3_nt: TGTGCCAGTACCCGTAACTTATACTATGGCTACACCTTC
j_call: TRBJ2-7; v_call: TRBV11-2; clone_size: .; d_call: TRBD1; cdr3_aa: CASSTRQGRYEQYF; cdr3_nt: TGTGCCAGCAGCACCCGACAGGGAAGGTACGAGCAGTACTTC
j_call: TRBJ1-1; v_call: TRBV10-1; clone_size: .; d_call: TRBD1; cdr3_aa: CASSDWGTGPTEAFF; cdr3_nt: TGCGCCAGCAGTGACTGGGGGACAGGGCCCACTGAAGCTTTCTTT
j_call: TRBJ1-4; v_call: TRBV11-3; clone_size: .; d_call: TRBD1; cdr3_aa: CASSYRQGWEGTNEKLFF; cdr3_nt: TGTGCCAGCAGCTACCGACAGGGATGGGAAGGGACTAATGAAAAACTGTTTTTT
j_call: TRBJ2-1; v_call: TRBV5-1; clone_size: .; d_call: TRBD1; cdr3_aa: CASSPRQGIPNEQFF; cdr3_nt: TGCGCCAGCAGCCCCCGACAGGGGATTCCCAATGAGCAGTTCTTC
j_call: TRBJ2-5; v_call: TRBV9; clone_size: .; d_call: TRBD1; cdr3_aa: CASSVGDRGSPSQETQYF; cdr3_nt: TGTGCCAGCAGCGTAGGGGACAGGGGTTCGCCCAGCCAAGAGACCCAGTACTTC